The source of this T cell receptor beta chain is a study of blood T cells in healthy people across ages. It was with a sample-barcoded 5' primer and a J-beta primer mix that a second PCR of roughly 6 to 11 cycles was run. A template-switch adaptor that had 12 random nucleotides put a tag on each cDNA molecule. MiXCR, run by TCRdb on the 5' RACE reads, gives a single entry per CDR3 protein. The table shows some 1.5 million distinct CDR3 sequences, with about 30% occurring only once. Study-wide points: Per million T cells, the diversity of TCR beta decreased roughly linearly as age advanced.

Caucasian individuals from Russia who were healthy and aged roughly 6 to 90 acted as donors. V lost 6 bases, J lost 4 bases, and 5 bases stayed unmatched. The CDR3 is made up of 12 amino acids. CDR1 and CDR2 from the germline V gene are DFQATT and SNEGSKA (reference sequence). For this clonotype: Its antigen is as yet unknown.

The sample consisted of blood. This chain uses TRBV20-1 with TRBJ1-2, with TRBD1 matching 7 bases. This TCR came from a young woman in good health. This CDR3 reads CSAIGQVYGYTF. CDR3 DNA sequence: TGCAGTGCCATTGGACAGGTCTATGGCTACACCTTC.